This TCR beta chain was documented in a study of human T cells and chemical hapten exposure. At the level of the study: Diphenylcyclopropenone was applied weekly to patients' scalps across the roughly 24-week study. Study results and caveats: Following DPC sensitization, TCRs present above 1 in 1000 frequency showed no change. Alopecia in all donors means immunity may differ from healthy individuals.

Worth noting for this clonotype: Its antigen is unidentified.

A single record per CDR3 protein comes from TCRdb applying MiXCR to the RACE reads. The table lists roughly 380,000 distinct CDR3 sequences, 4.5% to 5.5% of them singletons. Described time point: pre-sensitization, week 0. Treatment specified: therapeutic diphenylcyclopropenone sensitization with weekly scalp DPC. Germline values: CDR1 MNHEY, CDR2 SVGAGI. V was trimmed by 7 bases and J by 3 bases, leaving 15 bases between them. The CDR3 contains 14 residues. The sequence derives from a woman between 45 and 65 years old with alopecia areata. Some clones in this sample may be carry-over from other donors' samples. The starting material was whole blood, obtained in connection with sensitization to the hapten diphenylcyclopropenone (DPC). This sequence joins TRBV6-5 and TRBJ1-1; TRBD1 is a possible D gene (6 bases). The CDR3 loop reads CASTQTGPYTEAFF. For the CDR3, the DNA is TGTGCCAGCACTCAGACAGGACCTTACACTGAAGCTTTCTTT.